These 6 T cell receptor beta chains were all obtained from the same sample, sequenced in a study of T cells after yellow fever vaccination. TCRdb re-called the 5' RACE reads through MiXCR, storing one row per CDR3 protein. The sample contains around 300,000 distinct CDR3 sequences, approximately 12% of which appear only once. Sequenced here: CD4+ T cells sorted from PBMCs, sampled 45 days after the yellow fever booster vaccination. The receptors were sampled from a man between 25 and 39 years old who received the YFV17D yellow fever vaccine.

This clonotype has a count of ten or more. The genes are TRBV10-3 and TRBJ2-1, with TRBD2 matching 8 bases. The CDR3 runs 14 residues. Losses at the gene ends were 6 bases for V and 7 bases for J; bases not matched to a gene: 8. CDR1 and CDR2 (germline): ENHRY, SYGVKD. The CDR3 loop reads CAIRSGSDGNEQFF. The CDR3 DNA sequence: TGTGCCATCAGAAGCGGGAGCGATGGTAATGAGCAGTTCTTC.

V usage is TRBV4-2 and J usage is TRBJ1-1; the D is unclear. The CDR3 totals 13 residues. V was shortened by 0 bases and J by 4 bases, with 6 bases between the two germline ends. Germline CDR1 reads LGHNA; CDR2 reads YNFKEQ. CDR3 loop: CASSQDPSTEAFF. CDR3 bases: TGTGCCAGCAGCCAAGATCCCAGCACTGAAGCTTTCTTT.

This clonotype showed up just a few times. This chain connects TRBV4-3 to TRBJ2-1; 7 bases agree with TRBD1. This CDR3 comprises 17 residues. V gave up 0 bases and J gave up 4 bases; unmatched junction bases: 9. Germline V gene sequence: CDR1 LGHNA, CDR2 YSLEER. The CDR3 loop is CASSQDPLTGRYNEQFF. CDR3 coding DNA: TGCGCCAGCAGCCAAGACCCATTGACAGGGCGGTACAATGAGCAGTTCTTC.

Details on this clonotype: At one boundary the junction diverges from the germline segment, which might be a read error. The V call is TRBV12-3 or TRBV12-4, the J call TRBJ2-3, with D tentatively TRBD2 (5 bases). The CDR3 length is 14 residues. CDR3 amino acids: CDSSFALATDTQYF. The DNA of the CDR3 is TGTGACAGCAGTTTCGCCCTAGCCACAGATACGCAGTATTTT.

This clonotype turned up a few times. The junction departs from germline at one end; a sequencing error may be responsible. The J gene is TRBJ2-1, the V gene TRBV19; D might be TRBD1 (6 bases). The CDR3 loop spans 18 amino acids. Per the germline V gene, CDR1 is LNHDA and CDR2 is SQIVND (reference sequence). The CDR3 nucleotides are TGTGCCAGTAGTCTCTATGGGACACTGGAAGGCTCCTACAATGAGCAGTTCTTT. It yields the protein CASSLYGTLEGSYNEQFF.

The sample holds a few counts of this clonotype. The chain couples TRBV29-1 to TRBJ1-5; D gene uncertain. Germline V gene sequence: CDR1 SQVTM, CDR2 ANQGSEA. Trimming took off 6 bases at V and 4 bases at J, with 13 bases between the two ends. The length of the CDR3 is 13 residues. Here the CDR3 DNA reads TGCAGCGTCCTGGGATCATCAAATCAGCCCCAGCATTTT. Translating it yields CSVLGSSNQPQHF.